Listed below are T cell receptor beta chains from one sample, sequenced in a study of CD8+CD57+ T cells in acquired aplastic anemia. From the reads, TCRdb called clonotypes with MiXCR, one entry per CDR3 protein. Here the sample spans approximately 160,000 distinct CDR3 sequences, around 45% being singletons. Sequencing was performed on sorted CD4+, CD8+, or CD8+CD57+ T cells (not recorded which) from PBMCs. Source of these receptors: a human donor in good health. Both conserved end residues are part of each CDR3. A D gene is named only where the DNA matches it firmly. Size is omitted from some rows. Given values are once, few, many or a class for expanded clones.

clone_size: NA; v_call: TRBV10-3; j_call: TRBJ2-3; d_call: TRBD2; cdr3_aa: CAISEQTSGGADTQYF; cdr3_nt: TGTGCCATCAGTGAGCAAACTAGCGGGGGAGCCGATACGCAGTATTTT
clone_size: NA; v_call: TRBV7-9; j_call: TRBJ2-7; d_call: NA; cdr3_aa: CASDQEDLYEQYF; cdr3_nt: TGTGCCAGCGACCAGGAGGACCTCTACGAGCAGTACTTC
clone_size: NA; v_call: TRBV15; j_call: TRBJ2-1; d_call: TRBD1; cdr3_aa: CATSRDTGAYNEQFF; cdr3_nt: TGTGCCACCAGCAGAGACACAGGGGCCTACAATGAGCAGTTCTTC
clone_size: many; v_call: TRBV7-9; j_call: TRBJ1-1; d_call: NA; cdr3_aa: CASSPELIGAEAFF; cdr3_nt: TGTGCCAGCAGCCCCGAACTAATCGGCGCTGAAGCTTTCTTT
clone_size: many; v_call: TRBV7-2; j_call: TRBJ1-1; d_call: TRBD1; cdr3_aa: CASSSLPGQGMNTEAFF; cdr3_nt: TGTGCCAGCAGCTCACTACCGGGACAGGGGATGAACACTGAAGCTTTCTTT
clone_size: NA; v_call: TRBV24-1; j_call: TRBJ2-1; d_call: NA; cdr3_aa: CATQRAGYNEQFF; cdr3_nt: TGTGCCACACAGCGGGCAGGGTACAATGAGCAGTTCTTC
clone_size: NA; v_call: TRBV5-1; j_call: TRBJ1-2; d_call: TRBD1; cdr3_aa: CASSLDRGANYGYTF; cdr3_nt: TGCGCCAGCAGCTTGGACAGGGGTGCTAACTATGGCTACACCTTC
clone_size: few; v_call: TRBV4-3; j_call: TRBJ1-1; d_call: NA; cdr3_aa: CASSWQENTEAFF; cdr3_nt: TGCGCCAGCAGCTGGCAGGAGAACACTGAAGCTTTCTTT
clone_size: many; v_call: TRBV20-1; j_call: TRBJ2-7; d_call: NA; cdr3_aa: CSARVYSYEQYF; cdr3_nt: TGCAGTGCTAGAGTGTACAGCTACGAGCAGTACTTC
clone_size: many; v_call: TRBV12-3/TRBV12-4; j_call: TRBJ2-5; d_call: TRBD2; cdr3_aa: CASSSSGGRVETQYF; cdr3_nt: TGTGCCAGCAGTTCTAGCGGGGGGAGGGTGGAGACCCAGTACTTC
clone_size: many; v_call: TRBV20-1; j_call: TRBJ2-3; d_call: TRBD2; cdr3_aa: CSAPGGGGLAGVAQYF; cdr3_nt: TGCAGTGCTCCGGGGGGGGGCGGACTAGCGGGAGTTGCGCAGTATTTT
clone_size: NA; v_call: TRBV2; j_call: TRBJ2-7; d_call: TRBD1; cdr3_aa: CASNPTGAGSYEQYF; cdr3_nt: TGTGCCAGCAATCCTACAGGGGCAGGTAGCTACGAGCAGTACTTC
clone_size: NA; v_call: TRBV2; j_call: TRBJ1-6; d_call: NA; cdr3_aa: CASRLTRELNSPLHF; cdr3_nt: TGTGCCAGCAGGCTGACCAGGGAGTTGAATTCACCCCTCCACTTT
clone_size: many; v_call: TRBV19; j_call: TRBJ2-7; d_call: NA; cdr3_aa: CASSPGRGGIYEQYF; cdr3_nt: TGTGCCAGTAGCCCGGGCAGGGGGGGGATCTACGAGCAGTACTTC
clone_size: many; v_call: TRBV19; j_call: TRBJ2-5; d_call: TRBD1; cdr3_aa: CASSTRQGAVGKETQYF; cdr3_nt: TGTGCCAGTAGTACGCGACAGGGGGCTGTGGGGAAAGAGACCCAGTACTTC
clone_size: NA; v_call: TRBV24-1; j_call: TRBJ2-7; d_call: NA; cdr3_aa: CATSDTGNYEQYF; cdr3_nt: TGTGCCACCAGTGATACAGGTAACTACGAGCAGTACTTC
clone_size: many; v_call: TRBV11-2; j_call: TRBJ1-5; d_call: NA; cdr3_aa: CASRPARGAGNQPQHF; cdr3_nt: TGTGCCAGCCGGCCGGCTCGGGGGGCTGGCAATCAGCCCCAGCATTTT
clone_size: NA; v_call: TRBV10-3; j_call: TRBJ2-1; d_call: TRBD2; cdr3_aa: CAISASSGSAGEQFF; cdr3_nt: TGTGCCATCAGTGCTTCTAGCGGGAGCGCCGGTGAGCAGTTCTTC
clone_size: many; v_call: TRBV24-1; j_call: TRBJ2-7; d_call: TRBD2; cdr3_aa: CATSDATSGRAAEQYF; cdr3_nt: TGTGCCACCAGTGATGCGACTAGCGGGAGGGCGGCCGAGCAGTACTTC
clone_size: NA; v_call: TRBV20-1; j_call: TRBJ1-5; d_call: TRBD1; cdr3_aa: CSANRDRNGWAQPQHF; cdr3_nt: TGCAGTGCTAACCGGGACAGAAACGGATGGGCTCAGCCCCAGCATTTT
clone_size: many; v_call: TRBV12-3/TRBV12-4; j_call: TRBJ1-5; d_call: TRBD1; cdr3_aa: CASSTRDRGDNQPQHF; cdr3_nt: TGTGCCAGCAGTACCCGGGACAGGGGAGACAATCAGCCCCAGCATTTT
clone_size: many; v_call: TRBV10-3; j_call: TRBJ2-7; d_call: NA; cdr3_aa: CAIRGQSRLPYEQYF; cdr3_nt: TGTGCCATCAGAGGACAGTCGAGGTTACCCTACGAGCAGTACTTC
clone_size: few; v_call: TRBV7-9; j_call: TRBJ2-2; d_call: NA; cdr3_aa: CASSLGVSTGELFF; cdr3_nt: TGTGCCAGCAGCTTAGGGGTTTCTACCGGGGAGCTGTTTTTT
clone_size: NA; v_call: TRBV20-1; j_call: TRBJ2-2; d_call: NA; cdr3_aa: CSARSGLGGELFF; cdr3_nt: TGCAGTGCCAGGTCAGGGTTGGGCGGGGAGCTGTTTTTT
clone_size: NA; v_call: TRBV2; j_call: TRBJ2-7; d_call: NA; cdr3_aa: CASSEVASSTYEQYF; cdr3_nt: TGTGCCAGCAGCGAGGTGGCCTCTTCGACCTACGAGCAGTACTTC
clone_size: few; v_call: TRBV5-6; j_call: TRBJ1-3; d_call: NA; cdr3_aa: CASSLLNTIYF; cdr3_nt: TGTGCCAGCAGCTTGTTAAACACCATATATTTT
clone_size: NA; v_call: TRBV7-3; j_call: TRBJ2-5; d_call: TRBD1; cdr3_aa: CASSSTGLGETQYF; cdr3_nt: TGTGCCAGCAGCTCGACAGGGTTGGGGGAGACCCAGTACTTC
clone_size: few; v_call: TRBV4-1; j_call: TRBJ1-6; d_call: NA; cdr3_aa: CASSQVKAGNSPLHF; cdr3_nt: TGCGCCAGCAGCCAAGTTAAGGCAGGGAATTCACCCCTCCACTTT
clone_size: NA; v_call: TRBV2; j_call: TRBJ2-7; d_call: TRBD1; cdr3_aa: CASSDYRGPYEQYF; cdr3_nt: TGTGCCAGCAGTGACTACAGGGGGCCCTACGAGCAGTACTTC
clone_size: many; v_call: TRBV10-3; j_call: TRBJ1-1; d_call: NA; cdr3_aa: CAIGGGSSTEAFF; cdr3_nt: TGTGCCATTGGAGGGGGGTCGAGTACTGAAGCTTTCTTT
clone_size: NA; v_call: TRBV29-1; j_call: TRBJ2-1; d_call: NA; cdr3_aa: CSVEDIWERVNEQFF; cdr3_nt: TGCAGCGTTGAAGATATATGGGAGCGGGTAAATGAGCAGTTCTTC
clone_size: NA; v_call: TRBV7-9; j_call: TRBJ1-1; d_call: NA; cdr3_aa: CASSLEQYMNTEAFF; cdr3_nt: TGTGCCAGCAGCTTAGAACAGTATATGAACACTGAAGCTTTCTTT
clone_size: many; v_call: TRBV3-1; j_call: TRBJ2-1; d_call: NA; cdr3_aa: CASSQVSLSRIPSYNEQFF; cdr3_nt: TGTGCCAGCAGCCAAGTGAGCCTCAGCCGGATTCCCTCCTACAATGAGCAGTTCTTC
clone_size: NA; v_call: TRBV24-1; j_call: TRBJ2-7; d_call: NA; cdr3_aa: CGTSGGHTDTQYF; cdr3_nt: TGTGGCACCAGTGGAGGACACACAGATACGCAGTACTTC
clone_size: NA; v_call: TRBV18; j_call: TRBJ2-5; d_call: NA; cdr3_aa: CASSPGERETQYF; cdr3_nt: TGTGCCAGCTCACCGGGAGAGAGAGAGACCCAGTACTTC
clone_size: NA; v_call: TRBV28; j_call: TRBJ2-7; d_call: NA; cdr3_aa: CATKRRGSYEQYF; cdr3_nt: TGTGCCACGAAAAGGCGGGGTTCCTACGAGCAGTACTTC
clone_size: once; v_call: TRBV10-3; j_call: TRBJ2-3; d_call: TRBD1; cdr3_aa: CAIRDRGDTDTQYF; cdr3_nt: TGTGCCATCAGGGACAGGGGCGACACAGATACGCAGTATTTT
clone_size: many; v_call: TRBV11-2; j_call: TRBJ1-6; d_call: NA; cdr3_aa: CASSTRTLSSYNSPLHF; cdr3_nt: TGTGCCAGCAGCACCAGGACACTTAGCTCCTATAATTCACCCCTCCACTTT
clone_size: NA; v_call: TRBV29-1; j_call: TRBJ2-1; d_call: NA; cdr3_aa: CGVMKYNEQFF; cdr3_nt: TGCGGCGTCATGAAATACAATGAGCAGTTCTTC
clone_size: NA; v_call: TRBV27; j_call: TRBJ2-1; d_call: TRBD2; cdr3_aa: CASSLFRLAGDWSYNEQFF; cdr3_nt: TGTGCCAGCAGTTTATTTCGTCTAGCGGGAGATTGGTCCTACAATGAGCAGTTCTTC